This T cell receptor (beta chain) was identified during a study of T cell responses to AZD1222 COVID-19 vaccine. There are 16 residues in the CDR3. V shed 3 bases, J shed 0 bases, and the junction held 4 bases outside the gene matches. CDR1 is MGHDK, CDR2 SYGVNS, per germline. Produced via immunoSEQ multiplex PCR; TCRdb's table is partial and in-frame only. The table shows 100,000 to 150,000 clones, with 70% to 90% occurring only once. This clone has more than one count but fewer than ten. The source is an adult in good health. The chain recombines TRBV25-1 with TRBJ1-4; 7 positions agree with TRBD1. The material sequenced was peripheral blood, taken on day 0 of AZD1222 vaccination. DNA for the CDR3: TGTGCCAGCAGTGATGGGGGGACAGCAACTAATGAAAAACTGTTTTTT. Translating gives CASSDGGTATNEKLFF.